A selection of T cell receptor beta chains follows, all from one sample in a study of cytomegalovirus exposure and HLA in healthy donors. Sequencing was performed with immunoSEQ multiplex PCR; in TCRdb, only in-frame clones are kept and a portion is missing. The sample has about 160,000 clones, roughly 79% seen once. The sequenced sample was PBMCs. These TCRs come from a woman in her forties or fifties in good health and CMV-seronegative. The CDR3 runs from the conserved cysteine through the conserved F or W. Fields, in order: J gene, V gene, D gene, clone size, CDR3 protein, CDR3 DNA. The D gene is left open where the match is weak. Only part of the rows carry a size: once, few, many, or a class if the clone is expanded.

>TRBJ1-1|TRBV10-1|NA|once
CASSEWSGTEAFF
TGCGCCAGCAGTGAGTGGAGTGGCACTGAAGCTTTCTTT
>TRBJ2-5|TRBV9|NA|NA
CASSEGDIQETQYF
TGTGCCAGCAGCGAGGGGGACATCCAAGAGACCCAGTACTTC
>TRBJ2-1|TRBV20-1|NA|NA
CSASLNEQFF
TGCAGTGCTAGCCTTAATGAGCAGTTCTTC
>TRBJ1-1|TRBV27|NA|NA
CASSFRGPDTEAFF
TGTGCCAGCAGTTTTAGGGGCCCCGACACTGAAGCTTTCTTT
>TRBJ2-6|TRBV7-3|TRBD2|NA
CASSSRGTSGSGANVLTF
TGTGCCAGCAGCTCTCGCGGGACTAGCGGCTCTGGGGCCAACGTCCTGACTTTC
>TRBJ2-3|TRBV7-9|NA|NA
CASSLGTTSTDTQYF
TGTGCCAGCAGCTTAGGGACTACCAGCACAGATACGCAGTATTTT
>TRBJ1-1|TRBV5-5|TRBD1|NA
CASSKPGGTGVKVNTEAFF
TGTGCCAGCAGCAAACCCGGTGGGACAGGGGTAAAAGTGAACACTGAAGCTTTCTTT
>TRBJ2-3|TRBV14|NA|NA
CASSLIRGDSLTDTQYF
TGTGCCAGCAGCCTGATAAGAGGAGACAGTCTCACAGATACGCAGTATTTT
>TRBJ1-6|TRBV7-9|NA|NA
CASSVQGPINSPLHF
TGTGCCAGCAGCGTACAGGGACCGATTAATTCACCCCTCCACTTT
>TRBJ1-1|TRBV15|NA|once
CATSRDTRQTNTEAFF
TGTGCCACCAGCAGAGATACGAGACAGACAAACACTGAAGCTTTCTTT
>TRBJ2-5|TRBV5-6|TRBD1|NA
CASRGGGTGVYQETQYF
TGTGCCAGCAGAGGTGGAGGGACAGGGGTGTACCAAGAGACCCAGTACTTC
>TRBJ2-7|TRBV6-1|TRBD2|NA
CASSEGGSGRFGEQYF
TGTGCCAGCAGTGAAGGCGGTAGCGGGAGATTCGGCGAGCAGTACTTC
>TRBJ2-1|TRBV5-1|TRBD2|NA
CASSSGLGNEQFF
TGCGCCAGCAGCTCGGGACTAGGGAATGAGCAGTTCTTC
>TRBJ1-5|TRBV7-2|NA|NA
CASSDSAYQPQHF
TGTGCCAGCAGCGATAGTGCGTATCAGCCCCAGCATTTT
>TRBJ2-7|TRBV7-9|TRBD1|NA
CASSLEGGRGLDEQYF
TGTGCCAGCAGCTTGGAGGGAGGCAGGGGGCTGGACGAGCAGTACTTC
>TRBJ1-5|TRBV29-1|NA|NA
CSVGWLQNQPQHF
TGCAGCGTTGGGTGGCTTCAGAATCAGCCCCAGCATTTT
>TRBJ2-5|TRBV6-5|NA|NA
CASSPDRVWETQYF
TGTGCCAGCAGTCCGGACAGAGTATGGGAGACCCAGTACTTC
>TRBJ1-6|TRBV6-5|NA|few
CASSSPGASDSPLHF
TGTGCCAGCAGTTCCCCAGGGGCATCAGATTCACCCCTCCACTTT
>TRBJ2-3|TRBV5-1|TRBD1|NA
CASSPYLWDRVTTDTQYF
TGCGCCAGCAGCCCCTACCTGTGGGACAGGGTGACCACAGATACGCAGTATTTT
>TRBJ2-3|TRBV30|TRBD2|once
CAWRGGDTQYF
TGTGCCTGGAGGGGGGGGGATACGCAGTATTTT
>TRBJ1-1|TRBV18|TRBD1|NA
CASSSGTVTNTEAFF
TGTGCCAGCTCATCGGGGACAGTTACGAACACTGAAGCTTTCTTT
>TRBJ2-1|TRBV30|NA|once
CAWSGLSSGNEQFF
TGTGCCTGGAGTGGGTTGTCTAGTGGGAATGAGCAGTTCTTC
>TRBJ1-1|TRBV30|TRBD1|NA
CAWRTSTGAAFF
TGTGCCTGGAGGACTTCCACAGGGGCCGCTTTCTTT
>TRBJ1-2|TRBV4-3|NA|NA
CASSQDPTGLFYGYTF
TGCGCCAGCAGCCAAGATCCCACAGGTCTCTTCTATGGCTACACCTTC
>TRBJ1-2|TRBV7-6|NA|NA
CASSLVQPYISAFYGYTF
TGTGCCAGCAGCTTAGTCCAACCCTACATCAGCGCTTTCTATGGCTACACCTTC
>TRBJ1-1|TRBV6-5|NA|few
CASSYRRSNTEAFF
TGTGCCAGCAGTTACCGGCGGAGTAACACTGAAGCTTTCTTT
>TRBJ1-1|TRBV7-9|NA|few
CASSPRQTKNTEAFF
TGTGCCAGCAGCCCCCGACAGACGAAGAACACTGAAGCTTTCTTT